A selection of T cell receptor beta chains follows, all from one sample in a study of cytomegalovirus exposure and HLA in healthy donors. This table comes from immunoSEQ multiplex PCR, and its TCRdb copy is limited to in-frame clones, with some not included. The table records 100,000 to 150,000 clones, approximately 80% of them present only once. The sequenced sample consisted of PBMCs. Receptors were obtained from a man aged 25-45 years in good health and CMV-seropositive. Both conserved end residues are part of each CDR3. The order of the fields is clone size, D gene, V gene, J gene, CDR3 DNA, CDR3 protein. The D gene is left open where the match is weak. Some rows have no size entry. The others give once, few or many, or a class for an expanded clone.

once	TRBD2	TRBV5-1	TRBJ2-2	TGCGCCAGCAGCTGGAGGGGGACTAGTGGGGCCGGGGAGCTGTTTTTT	CASSWRGTSGAGELFF
.	.	TRBV4-1	TRBJ1-1	TGCGCCAGCAGGGGAGTCGGGAACACTGAAGCTTTCTTT	CASRGVGNTEAFF
.	TRBD1	TRBV28	TRBJ1-5	TGTGCCAGCAGGCACACAGGGGGCCATCAGCCCCAGCATTTT	CASRHTGGHQPQHF
.	TRBD1	TRBV9	TRBJ2-5	TGTGCCAGCAGCGTGACAGGGGTGGAGACCCAGTACTTC	CASSVTGVETQYF
.	TRBD1	TRBV7-9	TRBJ1-1	TGTGCCAGCAGATGGACAGGGGGTGAGAGCACTGAAGCTTTCTTT	CASRWTGGESTEAFF
few	.	TRBV7-2	TRBJ2-1	TGTGCCAGCAGCTCGGGAGCTTTTAGGAATGAGCAGTTCTTC	CASSSGAFRNEQFF
.	TRBD1	TRBV9	TRBJ2-1	TGTGCCAGCAGCGTTTCTGGACAGGACTACAATGAGCAGTTCTTC	CASSVSGQDYNEQFF
.	.	TRBV2	TRBJ1-5	TGTGCCAGCAGTTCCCATAGCAATCAGCCCCAGCATTTT	CASSSHSNQPQHF
.	.	TRBV28	TRBJ1-3	TGTGCCAGCAGTATTTGGACAGCCCGAAACACCATATATTTT	CASSIWTARNTIYF
.	.	TRBV28	TRBJ2-4	TGTGCCAGCAGCCAGATGGATTTAGGGGAGGACATTCAGTACTTC	CASSQMDLGEDIQYF
few	TRBD1	TRBV6-1	TRBJ1-3	TGTGCCAGCATACAGGGGTTTGCTGGAAACACCATATATTTT	CASIQGFAGNTIYF
.	TRBD1	TRBV25-1	TRBJ2-7	TGTGCCAGCAGTGTCGGGACAGGGTCCTACGAGCAGTACTTC	CASSVGTGSYEQYF
.	.	TRBV19	TRBJ2-7	TGTGCCAGTAGTATCTCGTCGTGGAGAAACTACGAGCAGTACTTC	CASSISSWRNYEQYF
.	TRBD2	TRBV7-2	TRBJ2-3	TGTGCCAGCAGCTTCAGGACTAGCGGGAGGGGAGGAGGAGATACGCAGTATTTT	CASSFRTSGRGGGDTQYF
.	TRBD1	TRBV9	TRBJ1-2	TGTGCCAGCAGCCGGGACAGGGTTAACTATGGCTACACCTTC	CASSRDRVNYGYTF
.	.	TRBV30	TRBJ2-5	TGTGCCTGGAGTGTACAAGGGGCCACAATAACGGAGACCCAGTACTTC	CAWSVQGATITETQYF